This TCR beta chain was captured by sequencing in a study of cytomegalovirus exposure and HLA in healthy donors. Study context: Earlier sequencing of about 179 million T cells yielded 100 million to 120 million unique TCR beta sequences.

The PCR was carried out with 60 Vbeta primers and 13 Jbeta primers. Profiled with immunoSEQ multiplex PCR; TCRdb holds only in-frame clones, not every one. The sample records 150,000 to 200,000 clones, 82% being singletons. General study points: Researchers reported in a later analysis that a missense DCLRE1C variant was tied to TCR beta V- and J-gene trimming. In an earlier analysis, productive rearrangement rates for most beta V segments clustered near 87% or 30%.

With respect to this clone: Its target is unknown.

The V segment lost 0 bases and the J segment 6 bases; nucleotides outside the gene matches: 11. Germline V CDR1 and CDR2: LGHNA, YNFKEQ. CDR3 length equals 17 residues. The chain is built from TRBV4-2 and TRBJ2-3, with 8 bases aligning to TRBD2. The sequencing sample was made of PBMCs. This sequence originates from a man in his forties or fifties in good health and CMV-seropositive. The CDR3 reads CASSQEFWSGGMDTQYF. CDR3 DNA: TGTGCCAGCAGCCAAGAATTTTGGTCGGGAGGGATGGATACGCAGTATTTT.